This T cell receptor beta chain was identified during a study of cytomegalovirus exposure and HLA in healthy donors. The V gene end was trimmed by 4 bases and the J gene end by 6 bases; junction bases not matched to a gene: 13. CDR3 length: 16 amino acids. Per germline, CDR1 SGDLS and CDR2 YYNGEE. Study-level points and caveats: Some V segments (TRBV6-2 and TRBV6-3 among them) were excluded as indistinguishable.

The sample holds one count of this clone. Its antigen is still unknown. The primer mix had 60 Vbeta and 13 Jbeta primers. Only in-frame clones appear in the TCRdb table, and some are missing; sequencing was by immunoSEQ multiplex PCR. Counted here are roughly 120,000 clones, 79% occurring once; the ten biggest clones make up 2.5% to 3.5%. This clonotype was obtained from a woman aged 18-30 years in good health and CMV-seropositive. Sequencing was performed on PBMCs. The chain couples TRBV9 to TRBJ2-4, with 7 bases fitting TRBD1. This chain's CDR3 is CASSPHFLRDRNIQYF. The CDR3 DNA reads as TGTGCCAGCAGCCCCCATTTTTTACGGGACAGAAACATTCAGTACTTC.